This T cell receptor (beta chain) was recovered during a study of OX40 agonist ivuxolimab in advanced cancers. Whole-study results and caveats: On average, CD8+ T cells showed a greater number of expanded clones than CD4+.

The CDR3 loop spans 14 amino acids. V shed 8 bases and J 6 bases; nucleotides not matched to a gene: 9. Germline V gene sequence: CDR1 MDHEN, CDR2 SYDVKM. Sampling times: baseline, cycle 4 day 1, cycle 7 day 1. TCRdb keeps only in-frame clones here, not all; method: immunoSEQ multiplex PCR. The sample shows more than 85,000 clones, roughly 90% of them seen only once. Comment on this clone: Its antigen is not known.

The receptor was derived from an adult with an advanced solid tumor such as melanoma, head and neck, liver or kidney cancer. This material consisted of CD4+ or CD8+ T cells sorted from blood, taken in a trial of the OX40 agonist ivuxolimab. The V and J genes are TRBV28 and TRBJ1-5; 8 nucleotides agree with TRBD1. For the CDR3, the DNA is TGTGCCAGCTGCTTGGAACAGGGGGGTCAGCCCCAGCATTTT. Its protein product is CASCLEQGGQPQHF. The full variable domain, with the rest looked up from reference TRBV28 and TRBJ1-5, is DVKVTQSSRYLVKRTGEKVFLECVQDMDHENMFWYRQDPGLGLRLIYFSYDVKMKEKGDIPEGYSVSREKKERFSLILESASTNQTSMYLCASCLEQGGQPQHFGDGTRLSIL.